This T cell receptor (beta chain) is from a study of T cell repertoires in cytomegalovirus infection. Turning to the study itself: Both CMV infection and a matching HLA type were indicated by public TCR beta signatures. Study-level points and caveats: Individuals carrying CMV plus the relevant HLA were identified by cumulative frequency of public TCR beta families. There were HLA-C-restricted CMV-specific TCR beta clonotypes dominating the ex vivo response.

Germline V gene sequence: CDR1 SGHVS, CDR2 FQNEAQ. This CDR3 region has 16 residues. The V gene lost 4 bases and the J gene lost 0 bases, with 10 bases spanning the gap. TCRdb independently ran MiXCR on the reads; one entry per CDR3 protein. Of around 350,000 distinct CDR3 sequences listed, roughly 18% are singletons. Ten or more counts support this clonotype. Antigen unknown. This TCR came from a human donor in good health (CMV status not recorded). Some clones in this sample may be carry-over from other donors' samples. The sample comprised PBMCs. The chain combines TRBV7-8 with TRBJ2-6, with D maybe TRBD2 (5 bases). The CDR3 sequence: CASSSRGLSGANVLTF. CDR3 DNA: TGTGCCAGCAGCTCCCGGGGTCTCTCTGGGGCCAACGTCCTGACTTTC. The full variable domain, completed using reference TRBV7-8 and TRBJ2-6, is GAGVSQSPRYKVAKRGQDVALRCDPISGHVSLFWYQQALGQGPEFLTYFQNEAQLDKSGLPSDRFFAERPEGSVSTLKIQRTQQEDSAVYLCASSSRGLSGANVLTFGAGSRLTVL.